What follows are 26 T cell receptor beta chains derived from one specimen sequenced in a study of T cell repertoires in aging, cancer and after chemotherapy. Multiplex touch-down PCR with TRB-A/B primers amplified rearranged V-D-J TRB sequences. TCRdb re-analysed the multiplex PCR reads in MiXCR, keeping a single row per CDR3 protein. The table records some 2,700 distinct CDR3 sequences, 54% of them present only once. TCR beta rearrangements were amplified from peripheral blood genomic DNA. Sequenced input: blood. These receptors were obtained from a human donor with a blood cancer.

Only one count was recorded for this clonotype. The chain employs TRBV24-1 and TRBJ1-6, with 7 bases lining up with TRBD1. J gave up 7 bases and V 11 bases, and 10 bases lay outside the gene matches. Per the germline V gene, CDR1 is KGHDR and CDR2 is SFDVKD. CDR3 size: 14 residues. Written as DNA, the CDR3 is TGTGCCAACAGCTGGACAGGACGAAATTCACCCCTCCACTTT. This sequence encodes CANSWTGRNSPLHF.

The sample holds one count of this clonotype. V usage is TRBV12-3 or TRBV12-4 and J usage is TRBJ2-5; D may be TRBD2 (7 bases). The CDR3 contains 14 residues. V lost 3 bases and J lost 7, with 15 bases in between. CDR3 in amino acids: CASSLGEGGRTQYF. As DNA, the CDR3 is TGTGCCAGCAGTTTGGGTGAGGGGGGGCGGACCCAGTACTTC.

V gene TRBV24-1 combines with J gene TRBJ1-2; 7 positions match TRBD1. Losses at the gene ends were 4 bases for V and 8 bases for J; bases not matched to a gene: 9. Germline CDR1 reads KGHDR; CDR2 reads SFDVKD. This CDR3 contains 14 residues. The CDR3: CATSDPDRLGGYTF. The CDR3 DNA is TGTGCCACCAGTGACCCGGACAGGTTGGGGGGCTACACCTTC.

This clonotype was recorded only once. The CDR3 DNA follows: TGTGCCAGCAGGTTTCGCAGGGCCGGAGACTATGGCTACACCTTC. Translation: CASRFRRAGDYGYTF. V and J are TRBV6-5 and TRBJ1-2; maybe TRBD1 (5 bases). This CDR3 contains 15 residues. Germline loops: CDR1 MNHEY, CDR2 SVGAGI. V was cut by 6 bases and J by 3 bases, with 17 bases left in between.

V usage is TRBV6-2 or TRBV6-3 and J usage is TRBJ2-2; D possibly corresponds to TRBD1 (6 bases). Deletions cut 0 bases from V and 6 bases from J, with 8 bases between. The CDR3 extends over 14 amino acids. Per germline, CDR1 MNHEY and CDR2 SVGEGT. The CDR3 sequence is CASSYSPGAGELFF. CDR3 bases: TGTGCCAGCAGTTACTCTCCAGGGGCCGGGGAGCTGTTTTTT.

In this sample, this clonotype turned up a few times. This chain connects TRBV6-6 to TRBJ2-7; D may correspond to TRBD1 or TRBD2 (5 bases each). The ends were cut back, 5 bases at V and 0 bases at J, with 11 bases in the middle. The CDR3 contains 14 residues. Germline CDR1 and CDR2: MNHNY and SVGAGI (reference sequence). DNA of the CDR3: TGTGCCAGCAGTCTTCCGGGGCTCTCCTACGAGCAGTACTTC. It translates to CASSLPGLSYEQYF.

This clonotype has a single count. In DNA, the CDR3 is TGTGCCACCAGCAGAAGAGGGACAGGGCACACCGGGGAGCTGTTTTTT. Protein product: CATSRRGTGHTGELFF. The rearrangement joins TRBV15 to TRBJ2-2, with 9 bases that match TRBD1. The CDR3 covers 16 residues. Unmatched junction bases numbered 4, after V lost 2 bases and J lost 3 bases. CDR1 is LNHNV and CDR2 is YYDKDF in the germline V gene (reference sequence).

There are a few counts of this clonotype. At one end, the junction sequence differs from germline, possibly due to a read error. The chain joins TRBV4-2 to TRBJ1-1; D gene uncertain. There are 15 residues in the CDR3. CDR1 is LGHNA and CDR2 is YNFKEQ in the germline V gene. CDR3 nucleotides: TGCGCCAGCAGCCAAGATCCGGGTTATCCGACTGAAGCTTTCTTT. This encodes CASSQDPGYPTEAFF.

The chain carries TRBV18 and TRBJ1-2; TRBD1 matches at 10 bases. The CDR3 contains 14 residues. Germline CDR1 reads KGHSH; CDR2 reads LQKENI. Germline trimming cut 0 bases from V and 7 bases from J; bases unmatched to any gene: 2. CDR3 loop: CASSPPGTGVGYTF. CDR3 in DNA: TGTGCCAGCTCACCACCGGGGACAGGGGTTGGCTACACCTTC.

The V and J genes are TRBV20-1 and TRBJ2-4; D remains unclear. In germline, CDR1 is DFQATT, CDR2 SNEGSKA (reference sequence). V was pared by 0 bases and J by 1 base, with 10 bases between. CDR3 length: 15 residues. The CDR3 DNA follows: TGCAGTGCTAGAGATTTGGGGTTGGCCAAAAACATTCAGTACTTC. Amino acid sequence: CSARDLGLAKNIQYF.

The V and J genes are TRBV29-1 and TRBJ2-3, with D perhaps matching TRBD1 or TRBD2 (6 bases each). Trimming left V 7 bases short and J 4 bases short, with 21 bases between. The CDR3 totals 15 residues. In germline, CDR1 is SQVTM, CDR2 ANQGSEA. CDR3 residues: CSASSRGGGSDTQYF. DNA of the CDR3: TGCAGCGCCAGTTCCAGGGGAGGTGGTTCAGATACGCAGTATTTT.

The chain recombines TRBV5-4 with TRBJ1-2; maybe TRBD1 (5 bases). The CDR3 is made up of 15 amino acids. CDR1 is SGHNT, CDR2 YYREEE, per germline (reference sequence). V gave up 5 bases and J gave up 4 bases, with 18 bases separating them. CDR3 loop: CASSSAWQGSYGYTF. The CDR3 DNA follows: TGTGCCAGCAGTTCCGCCTGGCAGGGAAGCTATGGCTACACCTTC.

The gene calls are TRBV12-3 or TRBV12-4 and TRBJ2-5; D is unresolved. The CDR3 runs 11 residues. The germline V and J ends were trimmed by 6 bases and 5 bases, with 7 bases remaining between them. DNA of the CDR3: TGTGCCAGCAGCCTAGGTGAGACCCAGTACTTC. Residues: CASSLGETQYF.

Comments on this clonotype: The junction departs from the called germline gene at one end, perhaps through a read error. The J gene is TRBJ2-7, the V gene TRBV12-3 or TRBV12-4, with 14 bases that match TRBD2. The CDR3 consists of 15 residues. Here the CDR3 reads CASSGGTSGGREQYF. In nucleotides, the CDR3 is TGCGCCAGCAGCGGGGGGACTAGCGGGGGTCGCGAGCAGTACTTC.

This clonotype turned up a few times. The rearrangement joins TRBV12-3 or TRBV12-4 to TRBJ2-6; 8 bases are a match to TRBD1. CDR3 length equals 19 residues. J gave up 2 bases and V 5 bases, and 14 bases lay outside the gene matches. The chain's CDR3 is CASSIRTGSLVAGANVLTF. The CDR3 nucleotides read TGTGCCAGCAGTATACGGACAGGGAGTCTGGTGGCTGGGGCCAACGTCCTGACTTTC.

The V and J genes are TRBV12-3 or TRBV12-4 and TRBJ2-3; maybe TRBD1 (6 bases). The V and J ends lost 5 bases and 4 bases respectively, with 13 bases between them. The length of the CDR3 is 14 residues. The CDR3, as DNA: TGTGCCAGCAGTCTCACAGGGATGTCAGATACGCAGTATTTT. This codes for CASSLTGMSDTQYF.

V gene TRBV24-1 combines with J gene TRBJ1-6, with D unclear. Per germline, CDR1 KGHDR and CDR2 SFDVKD. The CDR3 has 12 residues. Trimming removed 12 bases at V and 10 bases at J, with 15 bases between. The CDR3 is CAGSSRESPLHF. CDR3 coding DNA: TGTGCCGGCTCCTCTCGGGAATCACCCCTCCACTTT.

As to this clonotype: At one end the junction does not follow the germline gene, possibly because of a read error. V and J are TRBV29-1 and TRBJ2-7; 8 nucleotides agree with TRBD1. Germline assignment: CDR1 SQVTM and CDR2 ANQGSEA. This CDR3 has 16 amino acids. CDR3 amino acids: CSVEESWTGSTYAQYF. CDR3 DNA: TGCAGCGTTGAAGAGTCATGGACAGGGTCAACCTACGCGCAGTACTTC.

This clonotype has a handful of counts. The V and J genes are TRBV15 and TRBJ1-2; 7 nucleotides agree with TRBD1. The CDR3 runs to 16 residues. Per germline, CDR1 LNHNV and CDR2 YYDKDF (reference sequence). Trimming at V came to 0 bases and at J to 7 bases, leaving 11 bases not matched to a gene. CDR3: CATSREITGVRRGYTF. The DNA of the CDR3 is TGTGCCACCAGCAGAGAGATAACAGGGGTAAGGCGTGGCTACACCTTC.

Written as DNA, the CDR3 is TGCAGTGCCGAAGGACAGGGCGACTATGGCTACACCTTC. Translated: CSAEGQGDYGYTF. The chain uses TRBV20-1 and TRBJ1-2; 8 bases agree with TRBD1. CDR1 is DFQATT, CDR2 SNEGSKA, per germline (reference sequence). The CDR3 has 13 amino acids. The ends lost 6 bases at V and 3 bases at J; junction bases unmatched: 6.

This chain links TRBV5-4 with TRBJ1-3; no reliable D call. The CDR3 has 13 residues. From germline, CDR1 is SGHNT and CDR2 YYREEE (reference sequence). V was cut by 4 bases and J by 3 bases, with 8 bases left in between. The CDR3 loop reads CASSPYDGNTIYF. In nucleotides, the CDR3 is TGTGCCAGCAGCCCCTATGATGGAAACACCATATATTTT.

The genes are TRBV12-3 or TRBV12-4 and TRBJ1-4, with TRBD1 as a possible D gene (5 bases). V was cut by 3 bases and J by 7 bases, with 12 bases left in between. This CDR3 is 14 amino acids long. The DNA for the CDR3 is TGTGCCAGCAGTTTGGGGGGGGGGACTGAAAAACTGTTTTTT. Protein sequence: CASSLGGGTEKLFF.

This clonotype was seen a handful of times. V and J are TRBV6-5 and TRBJ1-3; no firm D call. The CDR3 runs 15 residues. Per the germline V gene, CDR1 is MNHEY and CDR2 is SVGAGI. Trimming took off 4 bases at V and 0 bases at J, with 10 bases between the two ends. CDR3 DNA: TGTGCCAGCAGTTTTCGGGGAGTCTCTGGAAACACCATATATTTT. It encodes CASSFRGVSGNTIYF.

The chain joins TRBV6-5 to TRBJ1-2; D unresolved. The CDR3 contains 13 residues. Deletions cut 0 bases from V and 7 bases from J, with 9 bases between. Per germline, CDR1 MNHEY and CDR2 SVGAGI. The CDR3 coding sequence is TGTGCCAGCAGTTACTCGTTCCGGGGTGGCTACACCTTC. It codes for CASSYSFRGGYTF.

V is TRBV20-1 and J is TRBJ2-3; TRBD2 is a possible D gene (6 bases). The V gene's germline CDR1 is DFQATT and CDR2 SNEGSKA (reference sequence). V dropped 0 bases and J dropped 8 bases, with 12 bases sitting between them. The CDR3 contains 13 residues. CDR3 nucleotides: TGCAGTGCTAGAGATCTTAGCGGTCGTACGCAGTATTTT. This sequence encodes CSARDLSGRTQYF.

This chain uses TRBV30 with TRBJ2-1; 11 nucleotides line up with TRBD2. V lost 8 bases and J lost 6; bases outside the gene matches: 18. The V gene's germline CDR1 is GTSNPN and CDR2 SVGIG (reference sequence). This CDR3 comprises 17 residues. DNA of the CDR3: TGTGCCAGCAGCCTAAGTAGCGGGGGGGCCCCTGGCAATGAGCAGTTCTTC. This encodes CASSLSSGGAPGNEQFF.